A single sample gave rise to the 15 T cell receptor beta chains below, sequenced in a study of blood T cell repertoires in COVID-19. Libraries were prepared by immunoSEQ multiplex PCR; TCRdb keeps only in-frame clonotypes and omits some of them. The sample lists approximately 49,000 clones, around 65% seen once, with roughly 10% in the top ten. The sequenced sample consisted of peripheral blood. These TCRs come from a woman between 65 and 79 years old with acute or convalescent COVID-19.

This clone was recorded a few times. The rearrangement links TRBV7-9 to TRBJ2-6, with 9 bases identical to TRBD1. Germline V gene lookup returns CDR1 SEHNR and CDR2 FQNEAQ (reference sequence). Trimming removed 5 bases from V and 0 bases from J; junction bases left unmatched: 11. The CDR3 is made up of 19 amino acids. CDR3 sequence: CASSRVGGQGNSGANVLTF. Here the CDR3 DNA reads TGTGCCAGCAGCCGAGTTGGGGGACAGGGAAACTCTGGGGCCAACGTCCTGACTTTC.

V gene TRBV10-2 combines with J gene TRBJ2-7; 8 nucleotides line up with TRBD2. The CDR3 extends over 14 amino acids. Per the germline V gene, CDR1 is WSHSY and CDR2 is SAAADI. J gave up 3 bases and V 5 bases, and 6 bases lay outside the gene matches. This CDR3 reads CASSSGSVDYEQYF. In DNA, the CDR3 is TGCGCCAGCAGTAGCGGGAGTGTGGACTACGAGCAGTACTTC.

The chain has TRBV4-1 and TRBJ2-5, with TRBD2 matching 10 bases. CDR1 and CDR2 (germline): MGHRA, YSYEKL. J gave up 1 base and V 0 bases, and 8 bases lay outside the gene matches. This CDR3 spans 18 amino acids. CDR3 sequence reads: CASSQDTGLANFQETQYF. The CDR3 DNA sequence: TGCGCCAGCAGCCAAGATACGGGACTAGCGAACTTCCAAGAGACCCAGTACTTC.

V and J are TRBV20-1 and TRBJ2-1; D is unresolved. The germline gives CDR1 DFQATT, CDR2 SNEGSKA (reference sequence). The CDR3 is 14 amino acids. V was clipped by 3 bases and J by 0 bases, with 9 bases between them. CDR3 loop: CSASVRSSYNEQFF. The CDR3 DNA is TGCAGTGCTAGTGTGCGGAGCTCCTACAATGAGCAGTTCTTC.

The chain couples TRBV2 to TRBJ2-7; D remains ambiguous. The CDR3 extends over 12 amino acids. Trimming removed 6 bases at V and 6 bases at J, with 12 bases between. Germline V gene lookup returns CDR1 SNHLY and CDR2 FYNNEI. The CDR3 DNA is TGTGCCAGCAGCGGTCAGGTCCCCGAGCAGTACTTC. Its protein is CASSGQVPEQYF.

J is TRBJ2-7 and V is TRBV10-3, with TRBD1 matching 9 bases. The junction had 5 bases not matched to a gene; V was cut back by 3 bases and J by 5 bases. This CDR3 is built from 14 residues. Germline V gene lookup returns CDR1 ENHRY and CDR2 SYGVKD. The DNA for the CDR3 is TGTGCCATCAGTGACCCGGGACAGGGAAACGAGCAGTACTTC. It specifies CAISDPGQGNEQYF.

The chain combines TRBV4-1 with TRBJ2-5; 13 positions agree with TRBD2. Germline CDR1 reads MGHRA; CDR2 reads YSYEKL. The CDR3 loop spans 16 amino acids. V was clipped by 5 bases and J by 3 bases; unmatched bases: 6. The CDR3 loop is CASSSRLAGGEETQYF. The CDR3 bases are TGCGCCAGCAGCTCTCGACTAGCGGGGGGAGAAGAGACCCAGTACTTC.

CDR3 residues: CASSVLARETQYF. CDR3 nucleotides: TGTGCCAGCAGCGTACTAGCCCGAGAGACCCAGTACTTC. The chain is built from TRBV11-2 and TRBJ2-5; a possible D gene is TRBD2 (6 bases). The CDR3 has 13 amino acids. V dropped 5 bases and J dropped 4 bases, with 11 bases sitting between them. Germline loops: CDR1 SGHAT, CDR2 FQNNGV.

The V and J genes are TRBV28 and TRBJ1-2; possibly TRBD1 for D (6 bases). Germline V lookup: CDR1 MDHEN, CDR2 SYDVKM. The CDR3 runs 12 residues. The CDR3 DNA is TGTGTCGTCCGACAGGCAGACTATGGCTACACCTTC. This sequence encodes CVVRQADYGYTF.

The gene calls are TRBV29-1 and TRBJ2-3, with 7 positions matching TRBD2. The CDR3 totals 12 residues. Germline V gene data show CDR1 as SQVTM and CDR2 as ANQGSEA. Trimming took 3 bases from V and 14 from J; bases not matched to a gene: 11. The CDR3 DNA follows: TGCAGCGTTGAGAGCGGGGTTGTGCCGAGGTATTTT. It translates to CSVESGVVPRYF.

This chain's CDR3 is CASSLGRTSGGGETQYF. DNA of the CDR3: TGTGCCAGCAGCCTGGGAAGGACTAGCGGCGGCGGAGAGACCCAGTACTTC. The chain uses TRBV7-2 and TRBJ2-5; 10 bases align to TRBD2. The V gene's germline CDR1 is SGHTA and CDR2 FQGNSA. Trimming took 5 bases from V and 4 from J; bases not matched to a gene: 13. This CDR3 is built from 17 residues.

The CDR3 loop is CATSRGTEAQPQHF. As DNA, the CDR3 is TGTGCCACCAGCAGGGGTACCGAGGCTCAGCCCCAGCATTTT. This chain connects TRBV15 to TRBJ1-5; D remains ambiguous. The CDR3 contains 14 residues. Germline V CDR1 and CDR2: LNHNV, YYDKDF (reference sequence). With 3 bases removed from V and 6 bases from J, the gap between germline ends came to 12 bases.

The rearrangement links TRBV20-1 to TRBJ2-3; 7 nucleotides agree with TRBD2. Germline CDR1 reads DFQATT; CDR2 reads SNEGSKA (reference sequence). Germline trimming cut 3 bases from V and 1 base from J; bases unmatched to any gene: 7. The CDR3 length is 15 residues. This chain's CDR3 is CSASWWLAGTDTQYF. CDR3 in DNA: TGCAGTGCTAGTTGGTGGCTAGCGGGCACAGATACGCAGTATTTT.

This chain uses TRBV5-1 with TRBJ2-1; 13 bases match TRBD2. V lost 4 bases to trimming and J lost 9 bases; unmatched junction nucleotides: 7. The CDR3 covers 15 residues. In germline, CDR1 is SGHRS, CDR2 YFSETQ. CDR3 in DNA: TGCGCCAGCAGCGGATGGACTAGCGGGGGAACTGAGCAGTTCTTC. Protein: CASSGWTSGGTEQFF. Full variable domain (rest looked up from reference TRBV5-1 and TRBJ2-1): KAGVTQTPRYLIKTRGQQVTLSCSPISGHRSVSWYQQTPGQGLQFLFEYFSETQRNKGNFPGRFSGRQFSNSRSEMNVSTLELGDSALYLCASSGWTSGGTEQFFGPGTRLTVL.

The chain's CDR3 is CASRTTGGTDTQYF. The CDR3 bases are TGTGCCAGCAGAACGACAGGGGGCACAGATACGCAGTATTTT. J is TRBJ2-3 and V is TRBV2; 8 nucleotides agree with TRBD1. With V trimmed by 6 bases and J by 1 base, 3 bases remained unmatched. This CDR3 has 14 amino acids. CDR1 SNHLY and CDR2 FYNNEI come from the germline V gene.